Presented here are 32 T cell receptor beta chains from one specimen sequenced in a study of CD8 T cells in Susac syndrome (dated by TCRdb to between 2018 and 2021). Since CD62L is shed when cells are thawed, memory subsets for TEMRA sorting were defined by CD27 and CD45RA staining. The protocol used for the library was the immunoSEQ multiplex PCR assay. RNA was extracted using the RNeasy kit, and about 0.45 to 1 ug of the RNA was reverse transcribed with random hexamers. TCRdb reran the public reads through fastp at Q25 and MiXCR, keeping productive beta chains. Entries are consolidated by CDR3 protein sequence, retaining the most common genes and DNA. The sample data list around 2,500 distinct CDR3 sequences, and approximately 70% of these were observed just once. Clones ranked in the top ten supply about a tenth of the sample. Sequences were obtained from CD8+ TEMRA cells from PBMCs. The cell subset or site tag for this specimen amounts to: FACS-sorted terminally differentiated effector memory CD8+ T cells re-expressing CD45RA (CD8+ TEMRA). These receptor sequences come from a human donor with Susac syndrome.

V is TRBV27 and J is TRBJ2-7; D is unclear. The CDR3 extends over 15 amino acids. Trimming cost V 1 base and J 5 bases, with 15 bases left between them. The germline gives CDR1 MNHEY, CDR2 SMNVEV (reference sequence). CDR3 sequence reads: CASSLFPRLSHEQYF. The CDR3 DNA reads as TGTGCCAGCAGTTTATTCCCGCGGCTATCCCACGAGCAGTACTTC.

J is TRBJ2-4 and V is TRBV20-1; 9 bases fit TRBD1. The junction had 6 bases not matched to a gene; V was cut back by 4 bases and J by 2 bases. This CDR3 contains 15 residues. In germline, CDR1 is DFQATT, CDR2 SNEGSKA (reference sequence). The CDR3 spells CSATPGQGTKNIQYF. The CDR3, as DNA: TGCAGTGCTACTCCGGGACAGGGAACCAAAAACATTCAGTACTTC.

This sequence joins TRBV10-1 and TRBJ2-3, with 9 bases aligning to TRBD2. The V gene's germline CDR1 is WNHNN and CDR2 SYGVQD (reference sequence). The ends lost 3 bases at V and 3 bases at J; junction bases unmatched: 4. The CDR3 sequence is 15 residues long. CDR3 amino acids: CASSELAGVTDTQYF. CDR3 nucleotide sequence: TGCGCCAGCAGTGAACTAGCGGGTGTTACAGATACGCAGTATTTT.

In DNA, the CDR3 is TGTGCCAGCAGCTTCCGGGACAGAGGGGACTACGAGCAGTACTTC. Translating gives CASSFRDRGDYEQYF. This chain joins TRBV7-9 and TRBJ2-7; 7 nucleotides line up with TRBD1. Germline CDR1 and CDR2: SEHNR and FQNEAQ (reference sequence). The V segment lost 3 bases and the J segment 3 bases; nucleotides outside the gene matches: 8. The CDR3 is 15 amino acids.

CDR3 region: CSAQEGLAGPNGWSYNEQFF. The CDR3 coding sequence is TGCAGTGCTCAGGAGGGACTAGCGGGGCCTAATGGGTGGTCCTACAATGAGCAGTTCTTC. The chain carries TRBV20-1 and TRBJ2-1; 13 nucleotides agree with TRBD2. Germline CDR1 reads DFQATT; CDR2 reads SNEGSKA (reference sequence). The CDR3 runs 20 residues. The V segment lost 5 bases and the J segment 1 base; nucleotides outside the gene matches: 17.

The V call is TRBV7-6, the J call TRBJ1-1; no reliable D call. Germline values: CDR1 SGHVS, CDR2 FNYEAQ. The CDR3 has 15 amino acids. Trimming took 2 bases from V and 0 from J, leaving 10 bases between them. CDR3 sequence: CASSLLREMNTEAFF. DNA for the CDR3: TGTGCCAGCAGCTTATTGCGGGAAATGAACACTGAAGCTTTCTTT.

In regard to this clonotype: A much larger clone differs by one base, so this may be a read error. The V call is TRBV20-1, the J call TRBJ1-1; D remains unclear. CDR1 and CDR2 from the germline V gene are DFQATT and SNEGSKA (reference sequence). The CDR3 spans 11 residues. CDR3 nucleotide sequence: TGCAGTGTAAGAGTGAACACTGTAGCTTTCTTT. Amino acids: CSVRVNTVAFF.

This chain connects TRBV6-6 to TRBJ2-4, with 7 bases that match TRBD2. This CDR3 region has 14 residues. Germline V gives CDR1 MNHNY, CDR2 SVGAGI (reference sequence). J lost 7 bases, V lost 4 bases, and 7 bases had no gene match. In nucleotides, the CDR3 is TGTGCCAGCAGTTTCATCCCCGGGGGGAACATTCAGTACTTC. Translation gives CASSFIPGGNIQYF.

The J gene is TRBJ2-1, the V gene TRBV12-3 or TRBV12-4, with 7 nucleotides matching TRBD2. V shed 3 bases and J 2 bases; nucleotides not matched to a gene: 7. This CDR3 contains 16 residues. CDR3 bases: TGTGCCAGCAGTTTGGGAGGGGTTGGTCCCTACAATGAGCAGTTCTTC. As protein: CASSLGGVGPYNEQFF.

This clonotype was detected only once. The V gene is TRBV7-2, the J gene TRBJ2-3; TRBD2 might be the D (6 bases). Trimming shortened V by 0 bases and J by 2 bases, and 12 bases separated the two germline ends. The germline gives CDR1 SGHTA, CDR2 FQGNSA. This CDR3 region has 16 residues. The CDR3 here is CASSLARAGLTDTQYF. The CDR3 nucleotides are TGTGCCAGCAGCTTAGCGCGGGCGGGACTCACAGATACGCAGTATTTT.

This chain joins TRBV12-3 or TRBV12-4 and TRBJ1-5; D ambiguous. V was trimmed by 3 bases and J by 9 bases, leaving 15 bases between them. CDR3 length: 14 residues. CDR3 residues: CASSLVGSRGPQHF. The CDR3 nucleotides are TGTGCCAGCAGTTTGGTGGGGTCACGGGGGCCCCAGCATTTT.

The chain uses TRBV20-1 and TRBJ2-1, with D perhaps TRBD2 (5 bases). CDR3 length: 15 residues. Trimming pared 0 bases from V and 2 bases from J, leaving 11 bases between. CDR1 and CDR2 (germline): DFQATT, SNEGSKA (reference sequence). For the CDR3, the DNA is TGCAGTGCTAGAGAACCCGGGGTAGCCTACAATGAGCAGTTCTTC. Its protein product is CSAREPGVAYNEQFF.

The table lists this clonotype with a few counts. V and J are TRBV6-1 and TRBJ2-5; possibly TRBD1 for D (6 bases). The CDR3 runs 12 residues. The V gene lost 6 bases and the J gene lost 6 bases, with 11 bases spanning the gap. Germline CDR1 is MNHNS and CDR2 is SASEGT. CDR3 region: CASSTGLKTQYF. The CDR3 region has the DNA TGTGCCAGCAGCACAGGGTTGAAGACCCAGTACTTC.

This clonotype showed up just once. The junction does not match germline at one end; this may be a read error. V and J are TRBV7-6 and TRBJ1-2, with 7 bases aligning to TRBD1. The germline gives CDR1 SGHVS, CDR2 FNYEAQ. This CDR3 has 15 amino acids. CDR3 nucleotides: TGCCCCAGCAGCTTATTCCAGGGGGCTAACTATGGCTACACCTTC. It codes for CPSSLFQGANYGYTF.

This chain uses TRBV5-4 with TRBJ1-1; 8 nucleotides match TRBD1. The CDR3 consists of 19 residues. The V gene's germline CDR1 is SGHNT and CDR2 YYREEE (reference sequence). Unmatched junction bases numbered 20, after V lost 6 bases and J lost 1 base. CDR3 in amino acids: CASTNPPGQEHLGNTEAFF. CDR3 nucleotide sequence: TGTGCCAGCACCAACCCTCCGGGACAGGAGCATCTGGGGAACACTGAAGCTTTCTTT.

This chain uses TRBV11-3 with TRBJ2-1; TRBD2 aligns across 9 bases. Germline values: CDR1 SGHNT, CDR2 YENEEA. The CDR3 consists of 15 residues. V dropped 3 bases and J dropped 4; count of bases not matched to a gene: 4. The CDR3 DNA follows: TGTGCCAGCAGCTTGCGGGGGGGCCCATACAATGAGCAGTTCTTC. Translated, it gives CASSLRGGPYNEQFF.

The CDR3 here is CASSNKGLYEQYF. Here the CDR3 DNA reads TGTGCCAGCAGTAATAAAGGACTCTACGAGCAGTACTTC. The V gene is TRBV7-8, the J gene TRBJ2-7, with D possibly matching TRBD2 (5 bases). The CDR3 is made up of 13 amino acids. The V gene's germline CDR1 is SGHVS and CDR2 FQNEAQ. Trimming cost V 6 bases and J 3 bases, with 12 bases left between them.

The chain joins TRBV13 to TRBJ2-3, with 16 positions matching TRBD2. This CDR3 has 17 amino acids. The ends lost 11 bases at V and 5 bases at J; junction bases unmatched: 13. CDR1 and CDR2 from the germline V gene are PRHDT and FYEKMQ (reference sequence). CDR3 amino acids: CARGGTSGGGHVDTQYF. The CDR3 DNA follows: TGTGCCCGCGGTGGGACTAGCGGGGGGGGCCATGTAGATACGCAGTATTTT. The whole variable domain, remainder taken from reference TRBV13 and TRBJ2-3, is AAGVIQSPRHLIKEKRETATLKCYPIPRHDTVYWYQQGPGQDPQFLISFYEKMQSDKGSIPDRFSAQQFSDYHSELNMSSLELGDSALYFCARGGTSGGGHVDTQYFGPGTRLTVL.

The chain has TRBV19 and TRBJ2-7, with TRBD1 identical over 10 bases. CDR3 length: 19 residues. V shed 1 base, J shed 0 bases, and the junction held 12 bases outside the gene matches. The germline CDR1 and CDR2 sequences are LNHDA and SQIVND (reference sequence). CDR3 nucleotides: TGTGCCAGTAGTATAGTCCCACTGTCGGACAGGGGGTTCTCCTACGAGCAGTACTTC. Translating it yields CASSIVPLSDRGFSYEQYF.

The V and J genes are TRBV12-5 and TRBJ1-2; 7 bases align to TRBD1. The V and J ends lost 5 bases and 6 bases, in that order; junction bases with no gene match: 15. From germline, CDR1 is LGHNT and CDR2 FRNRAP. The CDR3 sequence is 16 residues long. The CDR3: CASGQEGTAHEDGYTF. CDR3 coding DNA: TGTGCTAGTGGTCAAGAAGGGACAGCACACGAGGATGGCTACACCTTC.

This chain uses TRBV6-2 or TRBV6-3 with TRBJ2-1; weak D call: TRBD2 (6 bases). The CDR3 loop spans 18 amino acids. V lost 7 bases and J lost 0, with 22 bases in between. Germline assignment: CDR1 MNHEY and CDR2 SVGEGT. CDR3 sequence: CASNPAAGPAGSYNEQFF. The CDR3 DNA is TGTGCCAGCAACCCGGCCGCGGGGCCCGCCGGCTCCTACAATGAGCAGTTCTTC.

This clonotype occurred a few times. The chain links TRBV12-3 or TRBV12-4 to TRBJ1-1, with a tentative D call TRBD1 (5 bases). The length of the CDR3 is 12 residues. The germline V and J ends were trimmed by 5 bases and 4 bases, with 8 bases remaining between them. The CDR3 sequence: CASSLGLTEAFF. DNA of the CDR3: TGTGCCAGCAGTCTGGGGCTCACTGAAGCTTTCTTT.

The CDR3 bases are TGTGCCAGCAGTTTAGTGCAGGACTTTCAAGAGACCCAGTACTTC. This encodes CASSLVQDFQETQYF. The chain recombines TRBV12-3 or TRBV12-4 with TRBJ2-5, with a tentative D call TRBD2 (5 bases). V was shortened by 1 base and J by 2 bases, with 11 bases between the two germline ends. The CDR3 covers 15 residues.

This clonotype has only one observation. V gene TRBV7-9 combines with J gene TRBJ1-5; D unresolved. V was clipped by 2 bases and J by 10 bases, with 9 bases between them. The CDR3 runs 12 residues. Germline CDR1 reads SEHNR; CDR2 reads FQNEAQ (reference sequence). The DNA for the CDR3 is TGTGCCAGCAGCTTATCGGCACACCCCCAGCATTTT. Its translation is CASSLSAHPQHF. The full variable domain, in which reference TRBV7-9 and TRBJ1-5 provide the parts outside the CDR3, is DTGVSQNPRHKITKRGQNVTFRCDPISEHNRLYWYRQTLGQGPEFLTYFQNEAQLEKSRLLSDRFSAERPKGSFSTLEIQRTEQGDSAMYLCASSLSAHPQHFGDGTRLSIL.

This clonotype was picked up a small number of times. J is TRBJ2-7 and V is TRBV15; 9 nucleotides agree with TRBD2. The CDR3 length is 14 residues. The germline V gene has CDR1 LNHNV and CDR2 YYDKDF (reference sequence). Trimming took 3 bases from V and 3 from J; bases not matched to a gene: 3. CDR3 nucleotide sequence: TGTGCCACCAGCAGCGGGACTAGCATCTACGAGCAGTACTTC. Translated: CATSSGTSIYEQYF.

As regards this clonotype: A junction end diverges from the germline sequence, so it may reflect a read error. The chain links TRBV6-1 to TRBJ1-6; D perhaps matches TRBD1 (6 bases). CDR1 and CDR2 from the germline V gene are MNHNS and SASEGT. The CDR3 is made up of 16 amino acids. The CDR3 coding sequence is TGTGCCATCAGTGCGGTGGGGGCTCTATTGGATTCACCCCTCCACTTT. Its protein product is CAISAVGALLDSPLHF.

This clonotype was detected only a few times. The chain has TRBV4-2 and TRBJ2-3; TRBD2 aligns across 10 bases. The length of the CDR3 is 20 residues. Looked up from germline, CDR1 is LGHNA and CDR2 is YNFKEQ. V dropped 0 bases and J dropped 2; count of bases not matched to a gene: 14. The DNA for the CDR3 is TGTGCCAGCAGCCAAGACTTTTATGGGACTAGCGAAAAAGACACAGATACGCAGTATTTT. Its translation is CASSQDFYGTSEKDTDTQYF.

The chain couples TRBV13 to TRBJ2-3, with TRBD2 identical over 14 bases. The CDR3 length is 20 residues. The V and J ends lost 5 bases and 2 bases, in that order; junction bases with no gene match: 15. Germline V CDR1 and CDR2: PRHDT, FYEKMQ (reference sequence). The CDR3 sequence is CASSATPGTSGGPITDTQYF. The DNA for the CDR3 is TGTGCCAGCAGCGCTACCCCCGGGACTAGCGGGGGTCCCATCACAGATACGCAGTATTTT. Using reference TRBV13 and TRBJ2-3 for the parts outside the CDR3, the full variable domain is AAGVIQSPRHLIKEKRETATLKCYPIPRHDTVYWYQQGPGQDPQFLISFYEKMQSDKGSIPDRFSAQQFSDYHSELNMSSLELGDSALYFCASSATPGTSGGPITDTQYFGPGTRLTVL.

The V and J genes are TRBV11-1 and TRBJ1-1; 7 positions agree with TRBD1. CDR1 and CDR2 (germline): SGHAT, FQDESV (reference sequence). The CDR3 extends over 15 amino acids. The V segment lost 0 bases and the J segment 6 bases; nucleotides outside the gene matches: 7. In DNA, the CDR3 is TGTGCCAGCAGCTTAGCTGGGCCACAGGGGTCTGAAGCTTTCTTT. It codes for CASSLAGPQGSEAFF.

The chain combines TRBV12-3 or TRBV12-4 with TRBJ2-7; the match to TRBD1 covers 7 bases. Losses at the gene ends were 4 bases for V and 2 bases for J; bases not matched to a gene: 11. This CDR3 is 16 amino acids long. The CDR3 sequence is CASSSYSGTEPYEQYF. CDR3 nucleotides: TGTGCCAGCAGTTCCTACTCCGGGACAGAGCCCTACGAGCAGTACTTC.

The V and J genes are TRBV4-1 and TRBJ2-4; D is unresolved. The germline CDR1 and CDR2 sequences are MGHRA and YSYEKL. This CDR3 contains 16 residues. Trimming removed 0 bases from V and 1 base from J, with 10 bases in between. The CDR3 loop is CASSQDYLGAKNIQYF. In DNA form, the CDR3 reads TGCGCCAGCAGCCAAGATTATCTTGGGGCCAAAAACATTCAGTACTTC.

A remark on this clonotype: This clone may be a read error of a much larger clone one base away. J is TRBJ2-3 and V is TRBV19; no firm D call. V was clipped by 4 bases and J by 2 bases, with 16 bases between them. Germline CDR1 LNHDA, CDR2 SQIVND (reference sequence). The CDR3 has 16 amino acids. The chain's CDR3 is CASSSTGVILTDTQYF. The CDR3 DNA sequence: TGTGCCAGTAGTAGCACGGGTGTAATCCTCACAGATACGCAGTATTTT.